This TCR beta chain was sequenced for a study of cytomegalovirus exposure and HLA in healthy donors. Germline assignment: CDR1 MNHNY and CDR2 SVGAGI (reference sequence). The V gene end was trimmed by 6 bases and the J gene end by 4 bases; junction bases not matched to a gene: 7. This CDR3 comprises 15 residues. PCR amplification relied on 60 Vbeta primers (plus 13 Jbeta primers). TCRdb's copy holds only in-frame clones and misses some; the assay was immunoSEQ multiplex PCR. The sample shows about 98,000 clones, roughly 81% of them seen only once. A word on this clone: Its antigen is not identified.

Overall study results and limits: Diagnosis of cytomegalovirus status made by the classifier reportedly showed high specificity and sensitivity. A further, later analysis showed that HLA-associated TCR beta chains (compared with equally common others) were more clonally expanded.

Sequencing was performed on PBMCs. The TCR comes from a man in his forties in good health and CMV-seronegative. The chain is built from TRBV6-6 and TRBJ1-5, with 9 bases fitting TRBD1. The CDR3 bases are TGTGCCAGCAGGGATGGGACAGGGAGGAATCAGCCCCAGCATTTT. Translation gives CASRDGTGRNQPQHF.